Sequencing of this TCR beta chain was carried out in a study of shared clonotypes between healthy human individuals. The V end was cut by 5 bases, the J end by 4 bases, with 12 bases between. CDR1 is LNHDA, CDR2 SQIVND, per germline (reference sequence). This CDR3 is 13 amino acids long. Generated by immunoSEQ multiplex PCR, the TCRdb table keeps only in-frame clones and is missing some. The data contain about 320,000 clones, over 75% of them singletons. The chain uses TRBV19 and TRBJ2-7; no definite D call. The sample taken for sequencing was memory CD8+ T cells sorted from blood. Subset: CD45RO+ cells pooled with CCR7-negative TemRA cells. The TCR sequence derives from a man between 18 and 29 years old in good health. CDR3 sequence reads: CASSALWGYEQYF. Written as DNA, the CDR3 is TGTGCCAGTAGTGCCCTTTGGGGTTACGAGCAGTACTTC.